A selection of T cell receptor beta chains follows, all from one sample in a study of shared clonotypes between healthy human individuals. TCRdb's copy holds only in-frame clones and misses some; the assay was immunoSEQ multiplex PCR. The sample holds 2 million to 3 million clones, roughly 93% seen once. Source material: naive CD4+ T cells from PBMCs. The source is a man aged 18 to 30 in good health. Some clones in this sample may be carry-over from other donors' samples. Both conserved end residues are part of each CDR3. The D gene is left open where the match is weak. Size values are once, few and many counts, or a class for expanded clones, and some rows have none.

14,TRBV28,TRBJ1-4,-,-,TGTGCCAGCAGTTCCCGGACGGAAGGGGAAAAACTGTTTTTT,CASSSRTEGEKLFF
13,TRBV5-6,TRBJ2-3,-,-,TGTGCCAGCAGCACCCCTAGCACAGATACGCAGTATTTT,CASSTPSTDTQYF
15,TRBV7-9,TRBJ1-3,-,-,TGTGCCAGCAGCCTGGGACCGATCTCTGGAAACACCATATATTTT,CASSLGPISGNTIYF
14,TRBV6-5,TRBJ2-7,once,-,TGTGCCAGCAGTTACAGGGACAACTCCTACGAGCAGTACTTC,CASSYRDNSYEQYF
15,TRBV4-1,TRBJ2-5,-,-,TGCGCCAGCAGCGGGAAGCTAGCGTCGGGAGAGACCCAGTACTTC,CASSGKLASGETQYF
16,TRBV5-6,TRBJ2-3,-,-,TGTGCCAGCAGCTTGCGCGTTGAAACTAGCACAGATACGCAGTATTTT,CASSLRVETSTDTQYF
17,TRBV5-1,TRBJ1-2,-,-,TGCGCCAGCAGCCCCGGTAGCGCCTATACAGGGCAGTATGGCTACACCTTC,CASSPGSAYTGQYGYTF
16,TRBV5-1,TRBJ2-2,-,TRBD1,TGCGCCAGCAGCCAACCGGGACAGGGACACACCGGGGAGCTGTTTTTT,CASSQPGQGHTGELFF
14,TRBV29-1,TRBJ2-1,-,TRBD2,TGCAGCGTTGATACAGCGGGAGTCTACAATGAGCAGTTCTTC,CSVDTAGVYNEQFF
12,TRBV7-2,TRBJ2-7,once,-,TGTGCCAGCAGCTTCAGTTACTACGAGCAGTACTTC,CASSFSYYEQYF
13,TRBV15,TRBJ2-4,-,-,TGTGCCACCAGCAAAGGGGACACCGCGATTCAGTACTTC,CATSKGDTAIQYF
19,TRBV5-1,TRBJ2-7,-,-,TGCGCCAGCAGCTTGGGTGGTGGGGCCTCCCGACCCGCCTCCTACGAGCAGTACTTC,CASSLGGGASRPASYEQYF
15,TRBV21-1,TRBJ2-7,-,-,TGTGCCAGCAGCTCGAGAGCTCTTAGCTCCTACGAGCAGTACTTC,CASSSRALSSYEQYF
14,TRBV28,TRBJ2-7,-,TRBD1,TGTGCCAGCAGTTTGTCCTGGGACAGGGGGTTACAGTACTTC,CASSLSWDRGLQYF
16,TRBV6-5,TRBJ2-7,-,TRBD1,TGTGCCAGCAGTTACTCCGGGACAGGGACCACCTACGAGCAGTACTTC,CASSYSGTGTTYEQYF
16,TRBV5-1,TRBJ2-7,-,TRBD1,TGCGCCAGCAGCTTGGACTCCGGGACAGGGGGAAGCGAGCAGTACTTC,CASSLDSGTGGSEQYF
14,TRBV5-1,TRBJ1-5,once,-,TGCGCCAGCAGCTTTGGCCCGGGCCGGGGAACCCAGCATTTT,CASSFGPGRGTQHF
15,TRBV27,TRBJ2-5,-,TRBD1,TGTGCCACCAGGGGGCACGGGAGTTTGGGAGAGACCCAGTACTTC,CATRGHGSLGETQYF
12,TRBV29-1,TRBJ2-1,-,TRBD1,TGCAGCGCTAGAAACAGGGGGCTAGAGCAGTTCTTC,CSARNRGLEQFF
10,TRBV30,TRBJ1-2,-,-,TGTGCCTCGTTGACAGACGGCTACACCTTC,CASLTDGYTF
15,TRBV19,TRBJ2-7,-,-,TGTGCCAGTAGTATTCTGGGCACAGGCTCCTACGAGCAGTACTTC,CASSILGTGSYEQYF
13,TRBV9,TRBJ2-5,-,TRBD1,TGTGCCAGCAGTATGACAGGGAAAGAGACCCAGTACTTC,CASSMTGKETQYF
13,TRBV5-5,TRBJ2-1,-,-,TGTGCCAGCAGCAGGGACATAACCAATGAGCAGTTCTTC,CASSRDITNEQFF
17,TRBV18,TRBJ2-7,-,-,TGTGCCAGCTCACCGACACCGGGGGCGGGAGCCTCCTACGAGCAGTACTTC,CASSPTPGAGASYEQYF
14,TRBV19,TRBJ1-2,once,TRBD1,TGTGCCAGTAGCCGGACAGGGGTGGGCTATGGCTACACCTTC,CASSRTGVGYGYTF
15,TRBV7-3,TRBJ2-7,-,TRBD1,TGTGCCAGCAGCTTGACAGGGGGCGCCTCTTACGAGCAGTACTTC,CASSLTGGASYEQYF
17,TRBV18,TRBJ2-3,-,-,TGTGCCAGCTCACCACGCAGTAACTTATTACTCACAGATACGCAGTATTTT,CASSPRSNLLLTDTQYF
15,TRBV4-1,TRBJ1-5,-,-,TGCGCCAGCAGCCAAGAACGGTATGGAAATCAGCCCCAGCATTTT,CASSQERYGNQPQHF
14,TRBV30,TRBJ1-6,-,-,TGTGCCTGGAGTGTACGCTGGGTAGATTCACCCCTCCACTTT,CAWSVRWVDSPLHF
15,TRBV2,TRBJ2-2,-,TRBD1,TGTGCCAGCAAGGAATTAACAGGGGCCACCGGGGAGCTGTTTTTT,CASKELTGATGELFF
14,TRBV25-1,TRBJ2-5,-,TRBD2,TGTGCCAGCAGAGTTGACAGCGGGGGTGAGACCCAGTACTTC,CASRVDSGGETQYF
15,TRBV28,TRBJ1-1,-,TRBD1,TGTGCCAGCAGCCACTCGAGGGGGCGACGGACTGAAGCTTTCTTT,CASSHSRGRRTEAFF
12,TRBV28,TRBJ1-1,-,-,TGTGCCAGCAGCCTTTCATTCACTGAAGCTTTCTTT,CASSLSFTEAFF
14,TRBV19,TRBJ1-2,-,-,TGTGCCAGTAGTATAGTGCCAGGAAACTATGGCTACACCTTC,CASSIVPGNYGYTF
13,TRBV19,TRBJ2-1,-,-,TGTGCCAGTAGTATAACAGGGTCCAATGAGCAGTTCTTC,CASSITGSNEQFF
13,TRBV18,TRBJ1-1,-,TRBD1,TGTGCCAGCTCCGTTGGACAGGGCGCTGAAGCTTTCTTT,CASSVGQGAEAFF
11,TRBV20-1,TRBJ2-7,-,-,TGCAGTGCTAGATCTGGCTACGAGCAGTACTTC,CSARSGYEQYF